The clone carrying this TCR beta chain was seen a handful of times. What it binds is unknown. The record originates from a study of beta chain features in type 1 diabetes. Study observations and caveats: PCR may have favored shorter templates equally in patients and controls. In every one of the four CD4+ subsets, TCRB CDR3s were moderately but significantly shorter in Type 1 diabetes patients.

The authors sorted CD4+ naive, central memory, regulatory and stem cell-like memory cells via CD45RO/CCR7/CD25/CD127/CD95/CD27. CDR3 length equals 14 residues. Trimming took 6 bases from V and 3 from J, leaving 17 bases between them. Germline lookup yields CDR1 SQVTM and CDR2 ANQGSEA. Isolated RNA was reverse transcribed in full, so expressed TCRB transcripts were sequenced. Some 3.3 million reads per sample on average were obtained from naive, central memory and regulatory T cell samples. Generated by immunoSEQ multiplex PCR, the TCRdb table keeps only in-frame clones and is missing some. Of roughly 450,000 clones in the sample, over 10% were seen once.

The sequence was collected from a woman between 18 and 29 years old in good health. The chain uses TRBV29-1 and TRBJ1-2; D may be TRBD1 (5 bases). Specimen: naive CD4+ T cells from blood. Written as DNA, the CDR3 is TGCAGCGTGGCGGCAGGGATATATGACTATGGCTACACCTTC. It translates to CSVAAGIYDYGYTF.